This TCR beta chain was found in a study (dated by TCRdb to 2016 to 2018). In the study overall: The study investigated the origins of HIV persistence in individuals who naturally controlled HIV infection.

Relative to germline, V is missing 0 bases and J is missing 10 bases, with 5 bases of the junction outside any gene match. CDR3 length: 15 amino acids, cysteine to phenylalanine. CDR3 DNA only is kept here, 45 bases in frame from base 1. As encoded in the germline V gene, CDR1 is SGHTA while CDR2 is FQGNSA. This clonotype has a handful of counts. Its antigen is still unknown. Per-nucleotide qualities are absent, and no much larger clonotype sits a single base away. Library preparation was by 5' RACE. The sequencer listed for this sample is Illumina HiSeq 2000. TCRdb itself trimmed the public reads at Q25 with fastp, ran MiXCR and retained productive beta chains. Every distinct CDR3 protein forms one entry, paired with its most common genes and DNA. In this sample the table shows 810 or so distinct CDR3 sequences, about 9.3% of which occur a single time. Together, the top ten hold roughly a quarter of the sample.

This chain is built from TRBV7-2 and TRBJ1-6, and TRBD1 aligns with 8 junction nucleotides. The TCR was taken from a male donor with HIV. The sample comprised total memory T cells from blood PBMCs. The sample's cell subset or site label, in plain terms: transitional memory CD4+ T cells. The CDR3 has the sequence CASSLAGQGASPLHF. The DNA sequence follows: TGTGCCAGCAGCTTAGCGGGGCAGGGGGCGTCACCCCTCCACTTT.